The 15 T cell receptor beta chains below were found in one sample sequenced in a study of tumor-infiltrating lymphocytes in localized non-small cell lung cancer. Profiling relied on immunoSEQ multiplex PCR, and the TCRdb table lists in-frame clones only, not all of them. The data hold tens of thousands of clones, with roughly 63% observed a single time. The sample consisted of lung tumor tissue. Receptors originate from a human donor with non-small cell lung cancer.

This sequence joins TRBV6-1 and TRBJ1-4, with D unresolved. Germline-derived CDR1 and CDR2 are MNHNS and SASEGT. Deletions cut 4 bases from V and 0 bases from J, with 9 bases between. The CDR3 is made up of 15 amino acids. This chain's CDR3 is CASSVGFATNEKLFF. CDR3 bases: TGTGCCAGCAGTGTGGGGTTTGCAACTAATGAAAAACTGTTTTTT.

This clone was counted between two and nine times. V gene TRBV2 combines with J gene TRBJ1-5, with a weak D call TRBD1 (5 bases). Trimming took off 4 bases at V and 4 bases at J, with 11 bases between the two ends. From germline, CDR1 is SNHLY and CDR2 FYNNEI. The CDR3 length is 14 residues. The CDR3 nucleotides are TGTGCCAGCAGTGTAGGGAGACAGAATCAGCCCCAGCATTTT. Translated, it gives CASSVGRQNQPQHF.

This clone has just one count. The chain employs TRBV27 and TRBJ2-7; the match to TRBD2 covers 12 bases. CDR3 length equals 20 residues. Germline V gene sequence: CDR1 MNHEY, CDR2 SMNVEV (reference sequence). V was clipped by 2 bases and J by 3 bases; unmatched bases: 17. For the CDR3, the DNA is TGTGCCAGCAGTTTACGGCCAATCCAAGGGACTAGCGGGTTTCGCTACGAGCAGTACTTC. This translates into CASSLRPIQGTSGFRYEQYF.

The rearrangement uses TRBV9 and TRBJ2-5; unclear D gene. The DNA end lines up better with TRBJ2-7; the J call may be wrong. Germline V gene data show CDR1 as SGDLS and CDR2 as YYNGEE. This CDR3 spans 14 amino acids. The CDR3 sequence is CASSVDPGSYEQYF. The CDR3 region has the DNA TGTGCCAGCAGCGTAGATCCGGGTTCCTACGAGCAGTACTTC.

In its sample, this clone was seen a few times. CDR3 nucleotides: TGCAGTGCTGCTGGACAAGTTGAGCAGTTCTTC. This sequence encodes CSAAGQVEQFF. This chain joins TRBV20-1 and TRBJ2-1; a weak D match, TRBD1 (5 bases). Germline V gives CDR1 DFQATT, CDR2 SNEGSKA (reference sequence). The CDR3 is 11 amino acids. With 5 bases removed from V and 9 bases from J, the gap between germline ends came to 11 bases.

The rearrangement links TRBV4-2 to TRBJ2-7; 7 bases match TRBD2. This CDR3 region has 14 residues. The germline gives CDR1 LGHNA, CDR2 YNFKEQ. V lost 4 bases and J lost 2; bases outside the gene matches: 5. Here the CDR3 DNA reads TGTGCCAGCAGCCGCGCCGGGACTACCTACGAGCAGTACTTC. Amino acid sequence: CASSRAGTTYEQYF.

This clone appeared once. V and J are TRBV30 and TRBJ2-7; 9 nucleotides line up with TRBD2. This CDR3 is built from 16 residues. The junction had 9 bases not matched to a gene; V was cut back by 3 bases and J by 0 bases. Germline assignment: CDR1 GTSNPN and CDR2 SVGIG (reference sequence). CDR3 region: CAWSWGLAGTSYEQYF. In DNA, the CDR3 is TGTGCCTGGAGCTGGGGGCTAGCGGGGACCTCCTACGAGCAGTACTTC.

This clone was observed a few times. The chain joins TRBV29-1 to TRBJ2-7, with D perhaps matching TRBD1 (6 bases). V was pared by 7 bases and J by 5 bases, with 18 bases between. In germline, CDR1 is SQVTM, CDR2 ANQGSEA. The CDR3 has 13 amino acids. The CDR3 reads CSATGTPPHEQYF. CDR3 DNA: TGCAGCGCCACAGGGACCCCACCCCACGAGCAGTACTTC.

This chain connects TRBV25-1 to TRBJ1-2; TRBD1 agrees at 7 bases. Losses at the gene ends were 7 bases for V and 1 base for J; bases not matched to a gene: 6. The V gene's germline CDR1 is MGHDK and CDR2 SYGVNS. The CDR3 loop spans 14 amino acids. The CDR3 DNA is TGTGCCAGCACACCCGACAGGGATAACTATGGCTACACCTTC. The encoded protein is CASTPDRDNYGYTF.

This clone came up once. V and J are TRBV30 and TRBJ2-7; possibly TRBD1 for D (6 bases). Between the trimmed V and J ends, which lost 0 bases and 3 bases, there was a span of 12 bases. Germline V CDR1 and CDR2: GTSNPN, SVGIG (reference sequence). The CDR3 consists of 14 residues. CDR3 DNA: TGTGCCTGGAGTGTAAAGACAGGTTTCTACGAGCAGTACTTC. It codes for CAWSVKTGFYEQYF.

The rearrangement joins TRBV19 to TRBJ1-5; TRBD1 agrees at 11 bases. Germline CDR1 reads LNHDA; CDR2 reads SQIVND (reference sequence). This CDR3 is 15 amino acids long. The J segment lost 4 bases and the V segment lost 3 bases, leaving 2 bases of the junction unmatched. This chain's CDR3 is CASSIGQGANQPQHF. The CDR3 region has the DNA TGTGCCAGTAGTATTGGACAGGGGGCAAATCAGCCCCAGCATTTT.

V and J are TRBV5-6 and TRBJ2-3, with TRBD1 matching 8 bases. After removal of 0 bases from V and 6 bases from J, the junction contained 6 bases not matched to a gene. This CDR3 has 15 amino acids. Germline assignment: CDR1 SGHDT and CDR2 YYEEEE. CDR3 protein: CASSLETGGGDTQYF. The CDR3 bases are TGTGCCAGCAGCTTGGAAACAGGGGGTGGGGATACGCAGTATTTT.

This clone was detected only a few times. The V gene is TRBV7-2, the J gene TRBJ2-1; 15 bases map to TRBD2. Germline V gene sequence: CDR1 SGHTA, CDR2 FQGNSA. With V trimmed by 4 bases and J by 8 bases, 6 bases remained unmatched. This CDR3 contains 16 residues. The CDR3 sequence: CASSSRGLAGGHEQFF. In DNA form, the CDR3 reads TGTGCCAGCAGCTCCCGGGGACTAGCGGGAGGACATGAGCAGTTCTTC.

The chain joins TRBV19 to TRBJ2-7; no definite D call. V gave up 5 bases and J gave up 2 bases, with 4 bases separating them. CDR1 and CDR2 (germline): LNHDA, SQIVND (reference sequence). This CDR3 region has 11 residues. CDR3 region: CASSFAYEQYF. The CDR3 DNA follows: TGTGCCAGTAGTTTCGCCTACGAGCAGTACTTC.

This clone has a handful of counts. CDR3: CASSRRTGENTEAFF. CDR3 sequence (DNA): TGTGCCAGCTCACGAAGGACAGGAGAGAACACTGAAGCTTTCTTT. The rearrangement joins TRBV18 to TRBJ1-1, with 7 positions matching TRBD1. This CDR3 is 15 amino acids long. V trimming: 4 bases; J trimming: 1 base; junction bases outside the gene matches: 6. Germline V CDR1 and CDR2: KGHSH, LQKENI.